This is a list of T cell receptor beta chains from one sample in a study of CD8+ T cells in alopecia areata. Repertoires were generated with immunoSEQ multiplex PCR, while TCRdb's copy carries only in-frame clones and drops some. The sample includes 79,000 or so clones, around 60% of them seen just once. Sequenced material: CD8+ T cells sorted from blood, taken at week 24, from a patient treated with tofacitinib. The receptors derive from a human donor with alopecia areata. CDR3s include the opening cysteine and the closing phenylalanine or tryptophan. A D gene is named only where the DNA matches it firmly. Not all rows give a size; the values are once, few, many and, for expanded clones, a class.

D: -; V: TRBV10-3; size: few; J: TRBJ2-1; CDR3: CAISASPGSYNEQFF; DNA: TGTGCCATCAGTGCGTCCCCAGGGTCCTACAATGAGCAGTTCTTC
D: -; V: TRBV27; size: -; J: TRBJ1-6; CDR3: CASSLYWPSPYNSPLHF; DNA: TGTGCCAGCAGTTTATATTGGCCGTCGCCCTATAATTCACCCCTCCACTTT
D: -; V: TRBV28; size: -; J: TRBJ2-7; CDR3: CASSLDWYEQYF; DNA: TGTGCCAGCAGTCTAGACTGGTACGAGCAGTACTTC
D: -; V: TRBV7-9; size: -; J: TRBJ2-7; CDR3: CASSHDNYEQYF; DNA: TGTGCCAGCAGCCACGACAACTACGAGCAGTACTTC
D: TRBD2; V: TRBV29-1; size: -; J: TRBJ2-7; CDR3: CSVAGGTSPYEQYF; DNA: TGCAGCGTTGCAGGGGGGACTAGCCCCTACGAGCAGTACTTC
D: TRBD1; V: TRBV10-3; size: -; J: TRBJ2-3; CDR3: CAVTGDGTDTQYF; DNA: TGTGCCGTCACAGGGGATGGCACAGATACGCAGTATTTT
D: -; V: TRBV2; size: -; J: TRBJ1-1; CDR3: CASSERGEPYTEAFF; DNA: TGTGCCAGCAGTGAAAGGGGAGAACCTTACACTGAAGCTTTCTTT
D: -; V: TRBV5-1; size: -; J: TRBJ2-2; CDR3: CASKEAGELFF; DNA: TGCGCCAGCAAGGAAGCCGGGGAGCTGTTTTTT
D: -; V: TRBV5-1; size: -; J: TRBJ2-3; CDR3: CASSYGSIDKEYF; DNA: TGCGCCAGCAGCTACGGGTCTATCGACAAGGAGTATTTT
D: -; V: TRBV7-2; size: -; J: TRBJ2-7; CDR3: CASSLAIATSSYEQYF; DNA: TGTGCCAGCAGCTTAGCTATAGCCACCAGCTCCTACGAGCAGTACTTC
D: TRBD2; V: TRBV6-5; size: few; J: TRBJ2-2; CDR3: CASLSGRYTGELFF; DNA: TGTGCCAGCCTTAGCGGGAGGTACACCGGGGAGCTGTTTTTT
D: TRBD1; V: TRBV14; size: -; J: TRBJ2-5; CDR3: CASSQQGAGDETQYF; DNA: TGTGCCAGCAGCCAGCAGGGGGCTGGGGATGAGACCCAGTACTTC
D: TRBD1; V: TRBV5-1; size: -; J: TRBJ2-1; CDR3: CASSAGTGGRNEQFF; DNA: TGCGCCAGCAGCGCGGGGACAGGGGGCAGGAATGAGCAGTTCTTC
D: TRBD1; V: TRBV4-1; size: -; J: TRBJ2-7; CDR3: CASSRPVEFAGGVYEQYF; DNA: TGCGCCAGCAGCCGTCCTGTTGAGTTCGCAGGGGGCGTCTACGAGCAGTACTTC
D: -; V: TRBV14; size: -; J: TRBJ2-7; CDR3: CASSQDGMPAYEQYF; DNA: TGTGCCAGCAGCCAAGACGGAATGCCAGCCTACGAGCAGTACTTC
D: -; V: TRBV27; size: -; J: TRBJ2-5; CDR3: CASSPRTEGGTQYF; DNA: TGTGCCAGCAGTCCCCGGACAGAGGGAGGGACCCAGTACTTC
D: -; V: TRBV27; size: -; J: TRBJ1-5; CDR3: CASSPQGHLNQPQHF; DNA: TGTGCCAGCAGTCCCCAGGGGCACCTAAATCAGCCCCAGCATTTT
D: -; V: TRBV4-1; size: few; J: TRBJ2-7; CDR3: CASSLDPTFSYEQYF; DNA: TGTGCCAGCAGCTTAGATCCCACGTTCTCCTACGAGCAGTACTTC
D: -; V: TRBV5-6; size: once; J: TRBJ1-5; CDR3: CASSLGASPSNQPQHF; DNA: TGTGCCAGCAGCTTGGGCGCCTCCCCGAGCAATCAGCCCCAGCATTTT
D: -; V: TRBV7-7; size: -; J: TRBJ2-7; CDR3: CASSTSSAPYEQYF; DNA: TGTGCCAGCAGCACGTCATCTGCACCCTACGAGCAGTACTTC
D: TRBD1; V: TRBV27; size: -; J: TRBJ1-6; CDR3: CASSLSYFGTEYSPLHF; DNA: TGTGCCAGCAGTTTATCTTACTTTGGGACAGAGTATTCACCCCTCCACTTT
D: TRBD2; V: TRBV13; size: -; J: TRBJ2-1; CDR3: CASSARLAGGNEQFF; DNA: TGTGCCAGCAGCGCCAGACTAGCGGGAGGCAATGAGCAGTTCTTC
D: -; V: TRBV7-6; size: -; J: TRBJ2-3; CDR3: CASSWGEDTQYF; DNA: TGTGCCAGCAGCTGGGGGGAAGATACGCAGTATTTT
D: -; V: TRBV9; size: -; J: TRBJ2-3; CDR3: CASSVGATTDTQYF; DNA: TGTGCCAGCAGCGTAGGGGCGACCACAGATACGCAGTATTTT
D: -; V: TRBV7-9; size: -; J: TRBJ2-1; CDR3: CASSLAYNEQFF; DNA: TGTGCCAGCAGCTTAGCTTACAATGAGCAGTTCTTC
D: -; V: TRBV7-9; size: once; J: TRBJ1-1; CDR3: CASSLVVGSLDTEAFF; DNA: TGTGCCAGCAGCTTAGTTGTTGGGAGCCTGGACACTGAAGCTTTCTTT
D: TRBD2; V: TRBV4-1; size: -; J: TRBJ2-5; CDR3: CASRATGGETQYF; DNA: TGCGCCAGCAGAGCGACGGGGGGTGAGACCCAGTACTTC
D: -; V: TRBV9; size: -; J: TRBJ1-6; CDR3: CASSVATALNSPLHF; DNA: TGTGCCAGCAGCGTAGCGACAGCCTTGAATTCACCCCTCCACTTT
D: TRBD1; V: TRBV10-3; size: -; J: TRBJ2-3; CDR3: CAISESLDRGHPGTQYF; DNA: TGTGCCATCAGTGAGTCTTTGGACAGGGGGCATCCAGGCACGCAGTATTTT
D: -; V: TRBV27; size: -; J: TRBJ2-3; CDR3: CASSLLSTDTQYF; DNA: TGTGCCAGCAGTTTACTTAGCACAGATACGCAGTATTTT
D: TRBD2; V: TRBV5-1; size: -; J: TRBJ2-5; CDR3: CASSFQTSGNPVLQETQYF; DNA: TGCGCCAGCAGCTTCCAGACTAGCGGGAATCCCGTCCTTCAAGAGACCCAGTACTTC
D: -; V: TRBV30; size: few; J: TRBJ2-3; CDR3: CAWSVLGNTDTQYF; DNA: TGTGCCTGGAGTGTACTAGGGAACACAGATACGCAGTATTTT
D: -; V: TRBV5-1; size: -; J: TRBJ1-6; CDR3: CASSFSGPNYNSPLHF; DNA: TGCGCCAGCAGCTTCTCTGGACCGAACTATAATTCACCCCTCCACTTT
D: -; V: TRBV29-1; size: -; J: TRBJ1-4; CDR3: CSVRMGGEKLFF; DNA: TGCAGCGTTCGAATGGGTGGTGAAAAACTGTTTTTT
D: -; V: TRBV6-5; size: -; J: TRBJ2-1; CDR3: CASSYSEGAYNEQFF; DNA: TGTGCCAGCAGTTACTCGGAGGGCGCCTACAATGAGCAGTTCTTC
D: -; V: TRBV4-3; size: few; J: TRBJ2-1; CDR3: CASSQEDRAGEQFF; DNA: TGCGCCAGCAGCCAAGAAGACAGGGCGGGGGAGCAGTTCTTC
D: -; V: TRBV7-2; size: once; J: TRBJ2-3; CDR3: CASSRNAIPSTDTQYF; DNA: TGTGCCAGCAGTAGAAACGCTATACCTAGCACAGATACGCAGTATTTT
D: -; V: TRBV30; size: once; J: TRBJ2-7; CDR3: CAWSGQSYEQYF; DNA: TGTGCCTGGAGTGGACAGTCCTACGAGCAGTACTTC
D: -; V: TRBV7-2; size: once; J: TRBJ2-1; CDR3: CASSSRDLHNEQFF; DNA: TGTGCCAGCAGCTCCCGGGACTTACACAATGAGCAGTTCTTC
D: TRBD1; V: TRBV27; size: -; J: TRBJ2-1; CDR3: CASSFGQGLNEQFF; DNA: TGTGCCAGCAGTTTCGGACAGGGGTTGAATGAGCAGTTCTTC
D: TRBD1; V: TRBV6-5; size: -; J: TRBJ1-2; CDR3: CASRMQGEAEYGYTF; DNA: TGTGCCAGCAGGATGCAGGGGGAGGCTGAATATGGCTACACCTTC
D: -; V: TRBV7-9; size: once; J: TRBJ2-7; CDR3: CASSLVEPYEQYF; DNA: TGTGCCAGCAGCTTAGTCGAACCCTACGAGCAGTACTTC
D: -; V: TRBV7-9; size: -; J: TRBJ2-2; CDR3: CASSPLTNTGELFF; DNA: TGTGCCAGCAGCCCCCTGACCAACACCGGGGAGCTGTTTTTT
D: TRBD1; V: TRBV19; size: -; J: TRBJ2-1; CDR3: CASSIWRQGSYNEQFF; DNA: TGTGCCAGTAGTATATGGCGACAGGGCTCCTACAATGAGCAGTTCTTC
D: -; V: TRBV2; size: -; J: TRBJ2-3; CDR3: CASSLTKPPSGTDTQYF; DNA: TGTGCCAGCAGTCTGACTAAACCTCCTTCGGGCACAGATACGCAGTATTTT
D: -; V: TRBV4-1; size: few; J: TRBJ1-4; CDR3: CASSQDPAGADNEKLFF; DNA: TGCGCCAGCAGCCAAGATCCGGCGGGGGCAGATAATGAAAAACTGTTTTTT
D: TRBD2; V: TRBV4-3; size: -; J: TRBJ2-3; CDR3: CASSQDLAGGGTDTQYF; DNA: TGCGCCAGCAGCCAAGACCTAGCGGGAGGGGGCACAGATACGCAGTATTTT
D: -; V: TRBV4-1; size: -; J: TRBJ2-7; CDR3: CASSQDWGGSDYDYEQYF; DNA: TGCGCCAGCAGCCAAGACTGGGGCGGCTCCGACTATGACTACGAGCAGTACTTC
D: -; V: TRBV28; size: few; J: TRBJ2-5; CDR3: CASSFRGGETQYF; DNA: TGTGCCAGCAGTTTTCGTGGGGGTGAGACCCAGTACTTC
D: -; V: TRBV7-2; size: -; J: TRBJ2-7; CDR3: CASSLLGATYEQYF; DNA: TGTGCCAGCAGCCTCTTAGGGGCCACCTACGAGCAGTACTTC
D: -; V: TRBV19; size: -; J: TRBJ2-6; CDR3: CASSSGTGANVLTF; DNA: TGTGCCAGTAGTTCCGGTACTGGGGCCAACGTCCTGACTTTC
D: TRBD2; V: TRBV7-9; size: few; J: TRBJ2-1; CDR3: CASSPETSGGKDNEQFF; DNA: TGTGCCAGCAGCCCGGAAACTAGCGGGGGGAAAGACAATGAGCAGTTCTTC
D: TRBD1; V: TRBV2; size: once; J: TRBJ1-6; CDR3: CASSAKGGGNSPLHF; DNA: TGTGCCAGCAGTGCAAAAGGGGGCGGTAATTCACCCCTCCACTTT
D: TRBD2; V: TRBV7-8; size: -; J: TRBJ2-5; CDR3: CASSLVGGSQYF; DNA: TGTGCCAGCAGCTTAGTCGGGGGGAGCCAGTACTTC
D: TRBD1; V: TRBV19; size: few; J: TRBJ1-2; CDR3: CASSTPDRGYGYTF; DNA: TGTGCCAGTAGTACCCCGGACAGGGGTTATGGCTACACCTTC
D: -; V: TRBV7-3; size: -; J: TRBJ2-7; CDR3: CASSEFGGPDYEQYF; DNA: TGTGCCAGCAGTGAGTTTGGCGGGCCCGATTACGAGCAGTACTTC
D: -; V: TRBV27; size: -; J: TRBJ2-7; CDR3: CASSLWGKGYEQYF; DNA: TGTGCCAGCAGTTTGTGGGGGAAGGGTTACGAGCAGTACTTC
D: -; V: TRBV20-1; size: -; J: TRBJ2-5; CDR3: CSARLQETQYF; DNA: TGCAGTGCTAGGCTACAAGAGACCCAGTACTTC
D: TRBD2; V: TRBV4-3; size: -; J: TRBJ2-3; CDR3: CASSQGTSLTDTQYF; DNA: TGCGCCAGCAGCCAAGGGACTAGCCTCACAGATACGCAGTATTTT